This T cell receptor beta chain is drawn from a study of cytomegalovirus exposure and HLA in healthy donors. General study results and limits: The authors listed 180 or so TCR beta chains as cytomegalovirus-associated.

The protocol was immunoSEQ multiplex PCR, while the TCRdb copy is restricted to in-frame clones and leaves out a portion. The top ten clones hold roughly 4.2% of a sample with 100,000 or so clones, approximately 86% of them seen once. The V gene lost 5 bases and the J gene lost 3 bases, with 17 bases spanning the gap. The CDR3 length is 15 residues. CDR1 and CDR2 from the germline V gene are SEHNR and FQNEAQ (reference sequence). Worth noting for this clone: Its antigen is undetermined.

This chain joins TRBV7-9 and TRBJ2-7; weak D call: TRBD1 (6 bases). The source material was PBMCs. The clonotype comes from a woman younger than 35 in good health and CMV-seropositive. CDR3 sequence: CASSQPPGQGYEQYF. CDR3 in DNA: TGTGCCAGCAGCCAACCCCCGGGACAAGGCTACGAGCAGTACTTC.